These 22 T cell receptor beta chains share one sample of origin, sequenced in a study of Ad26.COV2.S vaccination and SARS-CoV-2 variants. Documented treatment: roughly 19 received Ad26.COV2.S at low or high dose, single or two shots; roughly five received placebo; per-sample allocation not given. At day 63 after the first vaccine or placebo injection, samples were drawn. Generated by immunoSEQ multiplex PCR, the TCRdb table keeps only in-frame clones and is missing some. The sample lists more than 400,000 clones, 90% occurring once. The sequenced sample was peripheral blood, obtained in a trial of Ad26.COV2.S vaccine versus placebo. These receptors all come from a person aged 18-60 years who received the Ad26.COV2.S COVID-19 vaccine or a placebo.

The chain carries TRBV18 and TRBJ2-3; 9 bases match TRBD2. This CDR3 is 17 amino acids long. Germline-derived CDR1 and CDR2 are KGHSH and LQKENI. V shed 1 base, J shed 0 bases, and the junction held 5 bases outside the gene matches. CDR3 DNA sequence: TGTGCCAGCTCACCACGGGGAACTAGCGGGAGCACAGATACGCAGTATTTT. Translated, it gives CASSPRGTSGSTDTQYF.

The chain uses TRBV7-9 and TRBJ2-5; TRBD2 agrees at 8 bases. Germline assignment: CDR1 SEHNR and CDR2 FQNEAQ (reference sequence). V shed 5 bases, J shed 5 bases, and the junction held 7 bases outside the gene matches. The CDR3 spans 14 residues. The CDR3 sequence: CASSPRTSRETQYF. The DNA of the CDR3 is TGTGCCAGCAGCCCGCGGACTAGCCGGGAGACCCAGTACTTC.

The chain combines TRBV7-2 with TRBJ2-1; 9 nucleotides line up with TRBD1. Per germline, CDR1 SGHTA and CDR2 FQGNSA. The CDR3 extends over 16 amino acids. V was clipped by 5 bases and J by 3 bases; unmatched bases: 8. The CDR3 loop is CASSGGQGSNYNEQFF. For the CDR3, the DNA is TGTGCCAGCAGCGGAGGACAGGGGAGTAACTACAATGAGCAGTTCTTC.

CDR3 bases: TGTGCCAGCAGTGTGACTGCCAACGTCTACGAGCAGTACTTC. This sequence encodes CASSVTANVYEQYF. The J gene is TRBJ2-7, the V gene TRBV2; D is unresolved. CDR1 is SNHLY, CDR2 FYNNEI, per germline. The CDR3 sequence is 14 residues long. Trimming left V 4 bases short and J 3 bases short, with 13 bases between.

This clone was detected only once. The chain joins TRBV5-6 to TRBJ2-1; TRBD1 matches at 9 bases. Germline assignment: CDR1 SGHDT and CDR2 YYEEEE. With 0 bases clipped from V and 14 bases from J, the junction kept 12 bases outside the gene matches. There are 15 residues in the CDR3. The CDR3 is CASSLVQGAHGNEFF. The CDR3 coding sequence is TGTGCCAGCAGCTTGGTACAGGGGGCGCACGGTAACGAGTTCTTC.

For the CDR3, the DNA is TGTGCCAGCAGCTTAGCGGGTACTAGCGGCCACTACGAGCAGTACTTC. Amino acid sequence: CASSLAGTSGHYEQYF. The rearrangement uses TRBV7-6 and TRBJ2-7; 8 bases agree with TRBD2. V lost 0 bases and J lost 3; bases outside the gene matches: 7. The CDR3 is 16 amino acids. The germline gives CDR1 SGHVS, CDR2 FNYEAQ.

The genes are TRBV29-1 and TRBJ1-1; weak D call: TRBD1 (6 bases). The V gene lost 0 bases and the J gene lost 0 bases, with 11 bases spanning the gap. This CDR3 spans 15 amino acids. Per the germline V gene, CDR1 is SQVTM and CDR2 is ANQGSEA. The CDR3 reads CSVEERGQLNTEAFF. CDR3 coding DNA: TGCAGCGTTGAAGAAAGGGGACAATTGAACACTGAAGCTTTCTTT.

V is TRBV3-1 (or the pseudogene TRBV3-2) and J is TRBJ2-1; the D gene is possibly TRBD1 (6 bases). Trimming took 6 bases from V and 4 from J, leaving 13 bases between them. Germline V gene sequence: CDR1 LGHDT, CDR2 YNNKEL (reference sequence). The CDR3 has 14 amino acids. CDR3 DNA sequence: TGTGCCAGCAGACTACAGGGATCATACAATGAGCAGTTCTTC. As protein: CASRLQGSYNEQFF.

V gene TRBV25-1 combines with J gene TRBJ1-6, with TRBD1 as a possible D gene (5 bases). V was shortened by 6 bases and J by 7 bases, with 13 bases between the two germline ends. This CDR3 region has 14 residues. Germline V gene sequence: CDR1 MGHDK, CDR2 SYGVNS. The CDR3 nucleotides are TGTGCCAGCAGGTTCGATGGGGCGAATTCACCCCTCCACTTT. This translates into CASRFDGANSPLHF.

The rearrangement uses TRBV2 and TRBJ2-1; D is unclear. Germline CDR1 SNHLY, CDR2 FYNNEI. Deletions cut 7 bases from V and 10 bases from J, with 14 bases between. There are 12 residues in the CDR3. CDR3 DNA sequence: TGTGCCAGCATTGAGTGGGTCGGCGAGCAGTTCTTC. This translates into CASIEWVGEQFF.

The rearrangement links TRBV29-1 to TRBJ2-5; TRBD2 might be the D (6 bases). Germline V gene data show CDR1 as SQVTM and CDR2 as ANQGSEA. The CDR3 extends over 13 amino acids. Trimming stripped 7 bases from V and 2 bases from J, with 14 bases between. This CDR3 is CSEGTRGQETQYF. For the CDR3, the DNA is TGCAGCGAGGGGACCCGGGGGCAAGAGACCCAGTACTTC.

The chain recombines TRBV11-3 with TRBJ2-1; 7 bases are a match to TRBD2. V shed 4 bases, J shed 2 bases, and the junction held 8 bases outside the gene matches. The CDR3 is 16 residues long. CDR1 and CDR2 from the germline V gene are SGHNT and YENEEA. The CDR3 nucleotides are TGTGCCAGCAGCTCACAAAGCGGGGCCCCCTACAATGAGCAGTTCTTC. This sequence encodes CASSSQSGAPYNEQFF.

The chain links TRBV6-2 or TRBV6-3 to TRBJ2-1, with 7 positions matching TRBD2. V was pared by 1 base and J by 4 bases, with 7 bases of the junction left unmatched. CDR3 length: 16 amino acids. CDR1 MNHEY and CDR2 SVGEGT come from the germline V gene. Written as DNA, the CDR3 is TGTGCCAGCAGTTACTTGAAGCGGGGCCGGTACAATGAGCAGTTCTTC. This gives the protein CASSYLKRGRYNEQFF.

This chain joins TRBV5-4 and TRBJ1-1; 7 bases align to TRBD1. The CDR3 loop spans 14 amino acids. The germline V gene encodes CDR1 SGHNT and CDR2 YYREEE (reference sequence). Trimming at V came to 6 bases and at J to 3 bases, leaving 8 bases not matched to a gene. The CDR3 region is CASKGGPPDTEAFF. The DNA for the CDR3 is TGTGCCAGCAAAGGGGGCCCGCCGGACACTGAAGCTTTCTTT.

This clone was picked up one time. J is TRBJ2-1 and V is TRBV4-1, with 11 nucleotides matching TRBD2. V trimming: 8 bases; J trimming: 5 bases; junction bases outside the gene matches: 8. The CDR3 consists of 15 residues. CDR1 and CDR2 from the germline V gene are MGHRA and YSYEKL. For the CDR3, the DNA is TGCGCCAGCGCTACTAGCGGGAGTAGCGACAATGAGCAGTTCTTC. Its protein product is CASATSGSSDNEQFF.

The chain couples TRBV3-1 (or the pseudogene TRBV3-2) to TRBJ2-7, with D unresolved. This CDR3 comprises 11 residues. The V gene's germline CDR1 is LGHDT and CDR2 YNNKEL (reference sequence). The V gene lost 6 bases and the J gene lost 2 bases, with 5 bases spanning the gap. This CDR3 is CASSSTYEQYF. DNA for the CDR3: TGTGCCAGCAGTTCCACCTACGAGCAGTACTTC.

This chain joins TRBV7-2 and TRBJ2-1; 11 nucleotides match TRBD1. The germline V gene has CDR1 SGHTA and CDR2 FQGNSA. The CDR3 spans 15 residues. Losses at the gene ends were 1 base for V and 7 bases for J; bases not matched to a gene: 3. CDR3 sequence (DNA): TGTGCCAGCAGCTTAGATGGGACAGGGGGAAATGAGCAGTTCTTC. It codes for CASSLDGTGGNEQFF.

The chain links TRBV6-2 or TRBV6-3 to TRBJ1-2, with 7 bases matching TRBD1. The J segment lost 4 bases and the V segment lost 6 bases, leaving 14 bases of the junction unmatched. The CDR3 totals 16 residues. Germline values: CDR1 MNHEY, CDR2 SVGEGT. CDR3 nucleotide sequence: TGTGCCAGCAGCTTACTCAGAGGGGGCGCAAGCTATGGCTACACCTTC. Its protein product is CASSLLRGGASYGYTF.

This chain links TRBV3-1 (or the pseudogene TRBV3-2) with TRBJ2-7; no definite D call. This CDR3 has 16 amino acids. Germline assignment: CDR1 LGHDT and CDR2 YNNKEL (reference sequence). V was cut by 0 bases and J by 0 bases, with 12 bases left in between. The CDR3 loop reads CASSQEVDVSSYEQYF. The CDR3 DNA reads TGTGCCAGCAGCCAAGAGGTGGACGTAAGCTCCTACGAGCAGTACTTC.

This clone was recorded once. This sequence joins TRBV27 and TRBJ2-7, with 7 bases that match TRBD2. The junction had 6 bases not matched to a gene; V was cut back by 4 bases and J by 6 bases. Germline loops: CDR1 MNHEY, CDR2 SMNVEV (reference sequence). CDR3 length equals 13 residues. This chain's CDR3 is CASSWDYSSEQYF. CDR3 sequence (DNA): TGTGCCAGCAGTTGGGACTACTCGTCCGAGCAGTACTTC.

This rearrangement joins TRBV27 to TRBJ1-1; D call uncertain. Deletions cut 8 bases from V and 4 bases from J, with 8 bases between. The germline gives CDR1 MNHEY, CDR2 SMNVEV (reference sequence). The CDR3 length is 11 residues. The CDR3 sequence: CASAFGTEAFF. The CDR3 DNA follows: TGTGCCAGCGCTTTTGGCACTGAAGCTTTCTTT.

The J gene is TRBJ1-4, the V gene TRBV30; D might be TRBD1 (5 bases). CDR1 and CDR2 (germline): GTSNPN, SVGIG (reference sequence). This CDR3 has 14 amino acids. Trimming removed 2 bases from V and 7 bases from J, with 14 bases in between. Here the CDR3 reads CAWSRGDVREKLFF. DNA for the CDR3: TGTGCCTGGAGTCGAGGGGATGTTCGTGAAAAACTGTTTTTT.